This T cell receptor (beta chain) was profiled in a study of OX40 agonist ivuxolimab in advanced cancers. About the study: A history of anti-PD-1, anti-PD-L1 or anti-CTLA-4 therapy was acceptable, and around 36% had some. Study observations and caveats: Among patients with partial responses at 0.1-3.0 mg/kg, clonal expansion was among the lowest.

Points on this clone: Its antigen remains unidentified.

The CDR3 consists of 15 residues. The V end was cut by 2 bases, the J end by 1 base, with 10 bases between. The germline V gene has CDR1 SGDLS and CDR2 YYNGEE. Cycle 7 day 1, cycle 4 day 1, and baseline were the timepoints at which blood was sampled. The assay was immunoSEQ multiplex PCR, and TCRdb's table has in-frame clones only and misses some. Among 80,000 or so clones, 75% to 90% were seen once, and the ten largest hold around 2%. The chain has TRBV9 and TRBJ2-4; D call uncertain. The sequence derives from an adult with an advanced solid tumor such as melanoma, head and neck, liver or kidney cancer. The material was CD4+ or CD8+ T cells sorted from blood, obtained in a trial of the OX40 agonist ivuxolimab. Here the CDR3 reads CASSVSPGAKNIQYF. The DNA for the CDR3 is TGTGCCAGCAGCGTCTCCCCGGGCGCCAAAAACATTCAGTACTTC.